These T cell receptor beta chains were read from a single sample in a study of cytomegalovirus exposure and HLA in healthy donors. Sequenced by immunoSEQ multiplex PCR; TCRdb stores in-frame clones only, minus some. This repertoire includes more than 65,000 clones. What was sequenced was PBMCs. The receptors derive from a man aged 35-49 years in good health and CMV-seronegative. Each CDR3 is given with its conserved first and last residue. The order of the fields is V gene, J gene, D gene, CDR3 DNA, CDR3 protein. A D gene is named only where the DNA matches it firmly.

TRBV5-1	TRBJ2-7	TRBD1	TGCGCCAGCAGCCGGGACAGGGGGCGGTACGAGCAGTACTTC	CASSRDRGRYEQYF
TRBV19	TRBJ1-5	-	TGTGCCAGTAGTATCACGGGGAGGGGTAGTAATCAGCCCCAGCATTTT	CASSITGRGSNQPQHF
TRBV28	TRBJ2-7	TRBD2	TGTGCCAGCAGCTCTGCAGGGAGGGTCTACGAGCAGTACTTC	CASSSAGRVYEQYF
TRBV4-1	TRBJ1-2	-	TGCGCCAGCAGCCAAGTTGTCGAGGTGGACTATGGCTACACCTTC	CASSQVVEVDYGYTF
TRBV2	TRBJ2-3	-	TGTGCCAGCCGGGTCTCCGTGGATACGCAGTATTTT	CASRVSVDTQYF
TRBV4-2	TRBJ2-3	TRBD2	TGTGCCAGCAGCCACCTCAGCGGGGGGAGACTCACAGATACGCAGTATTTT	CASSHLSGGRLTDTQYF
TRBV6-5	TRBJ2-7	-	TGTGCCAGCAGTTACAGGGCACAGGCTTCCTACGAGCAGTACTTC	CASSYRAQASYEQYF
TRBV7-9	TRBJ1-4	TRBD1	TGTGCCAGCAGCTCCCCTGACAGGGGTGAAAAACTGTTTTTT	CASSSPDRGEKLFF
TRBV6-1	TRBJ1-2	-	TGTGCCAGCAGTGAACTAAGGGGGACCTATGGCTACACCTTC	CASSELRGTYGYTF
TRBV5-4	TRBJ1-2	-	TGTGCCAGCAGCCAGGGGAACCGGAATGACTACACCTTC	CASSQGNRNDYTF
TRBV19	TRBJ1-2	-	TGTGCCAGTAGTATTTCTCCAGTTTCAAACTATGGCTACACCTTC	CASSISPVSNYGYTF
TRBV7-2	TRBJ2-1	TRBD1	TGTGCCAGCCTCACCCAATATGACAGGGGGAGAAATGAGCAGTTCTTC	CASLTQYDRGRNEQFF
TRBV6-1	TRBJ1-1	-	TGTGCCAGCCTCTGGGGGGAGGGCGTGAACACTGAAGCTTTCTTT	CASLWGEGVNTEAFF
TRBV6-6	TRBJ2-5	TRBD2	TGTGCCAGCAGTCTGTCGACTAGCGGGGGGCGGGAGACCCAGTACTTC	CASSLSTSGGRETQYF
TRBV14	TRBJ2-7	-	TGTGCCAGCAGCCGTAGCTCCTACGAGCAGTACTTC	CASSRSSYEQYF
TRBV4-2	TRBJ2-2	-	TGTGCCAGCAGCAGTACTGATACGAACACCGGGGAGCTGTTTTTT	CASSSTDTNTGELFF
TRBV9	TRBJ2-3	-	TGTGCCAGCAGCGTAGGTGTAGCCGGCACAGATACGCAGTATTTT	CASSVGVAGTDTQYF
TRBV9	TRBJ2-2	TRBD2	TGTGCCAGCAGCTCCGGACTAGCGGGGGGGCTTACCGGGGAGCTGTTTTTT	CASSSGLAGGLTGELFF
TRBV7-9	TRBJ2-1	-	TGTGCCAGCAGCTTAGCCCTAGGGGGCTACAATGAGCAGTTCTTC	CASSLALGGYNEQFF
TRBV2	TRBJ1-1	-	TGTGCCAGCAGTGAATGGCAGGAAGCTTTCTTT	CASSEWQEAFF
TRBV7-6	TRBJ2-7	TRBD1	TGTGCCAGCAGCTCCCCCCGGGACAGCCCTACCTACGAGCAGTACTTC	CASSSPRDSPTYEQYF
TRBV5-8	TRBJ2-5	TRBD1	TGTGCCAGCAGCTTGGCTTACGGACAGGGGATGGAGACCCAGTACTTC	CASSLAYGQGMETQYF
TRBV7-9	TRBJ2-3	TRBD1	TGTGCCAGCAGCAAGGCCAGGGGGAACACAGATACGCAGTATTTT	CASSKARGNTDTQYF